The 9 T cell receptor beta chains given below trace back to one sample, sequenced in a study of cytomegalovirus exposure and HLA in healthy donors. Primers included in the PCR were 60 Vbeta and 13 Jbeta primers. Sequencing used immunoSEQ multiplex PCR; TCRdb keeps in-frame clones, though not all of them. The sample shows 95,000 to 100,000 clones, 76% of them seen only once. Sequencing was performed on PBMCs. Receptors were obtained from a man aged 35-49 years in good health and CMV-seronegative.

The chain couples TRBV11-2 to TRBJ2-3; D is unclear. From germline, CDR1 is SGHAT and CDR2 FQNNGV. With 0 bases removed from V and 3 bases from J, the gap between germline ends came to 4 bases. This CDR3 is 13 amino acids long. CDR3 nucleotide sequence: TGTGCCAGCAGCTTAGATCCTACAGATACGCAGTATTTT. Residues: CASSLDPTDTQYF.

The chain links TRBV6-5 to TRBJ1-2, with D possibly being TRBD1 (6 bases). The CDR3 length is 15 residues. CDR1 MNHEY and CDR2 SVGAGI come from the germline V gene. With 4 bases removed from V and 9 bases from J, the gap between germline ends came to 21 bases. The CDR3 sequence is CASSSGTSVWGSYTF. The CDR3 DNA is TGTGCCAGCAGTTCCGGGACATCCGTATGGGGGAGCTACACCTTC.

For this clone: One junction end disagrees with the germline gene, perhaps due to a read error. CDR3 nucleotide sequence: TGTTCCAGCAGCGCGTTCCGGGACAGGGGGGGGGATACGCAGTATTTT. The encoded protein is CSSSAFRDRGGDTQYF. This chain connects TRBV7-9 to TRBJ2-3; 11 positions match TRBD1. Germline CDR1 reads SEHNR; CDR2 reads FQNEAQ (reference sequence). This CDR3 spans 16 amino acids. The full variable domain, with the rest looked up from reference TRBV7-9 and TRBJ2-3, is DTGVSQNPRHKITKRGQNVTFRCDPISEHNRLYWYRQTLGQGPEFLTYFQNEAQLEKSRLLSDRFSAERPKGSFSTLEIQRTEQGDSAMYLCSSSAFRDRGGDTQYFGPGTRLTVL.

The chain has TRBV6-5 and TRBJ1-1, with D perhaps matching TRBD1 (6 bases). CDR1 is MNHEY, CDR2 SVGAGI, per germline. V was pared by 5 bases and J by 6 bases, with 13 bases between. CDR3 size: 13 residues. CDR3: CASSPYRASEAFF. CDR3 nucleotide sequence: TGTGCCAGCAGTCCTTACAGGGCGTCTGAAGCTTTCTTT.

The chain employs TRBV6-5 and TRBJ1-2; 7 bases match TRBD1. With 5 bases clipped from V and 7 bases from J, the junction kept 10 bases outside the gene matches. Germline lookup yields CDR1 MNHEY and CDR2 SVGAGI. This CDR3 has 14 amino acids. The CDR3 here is CASSERVRTGGYTF. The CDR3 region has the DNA TGTGCCAGCAGTGAAAGGGTCAGGACAGGTGGCTACACCTTC.

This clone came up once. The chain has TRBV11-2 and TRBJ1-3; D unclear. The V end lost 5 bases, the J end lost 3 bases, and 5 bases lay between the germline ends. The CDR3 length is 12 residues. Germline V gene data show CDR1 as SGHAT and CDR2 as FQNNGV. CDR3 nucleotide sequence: TGTGCCAGCAGCCCACATGGAAACACCATATATTTT. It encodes CASSPHGNTIYF. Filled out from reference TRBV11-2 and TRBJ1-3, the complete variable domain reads EAGVAQSPRYKIIEKRQSVAFWCNPISGHATLYWYQQILGQGPKLLIQFQNNGVVDDSQLPKDRFSAERLKGVDSTLKIQPAKLEDSAVYLCASSPHGNTIYFGEGSWLTVV.

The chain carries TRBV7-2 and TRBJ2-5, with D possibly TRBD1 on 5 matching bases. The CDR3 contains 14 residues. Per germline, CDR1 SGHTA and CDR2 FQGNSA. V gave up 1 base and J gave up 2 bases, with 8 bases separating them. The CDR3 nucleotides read TGTGCCAGCAGCTTAGAGGGGCGTCAAGAGACCCAGTACTTC. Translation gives CASSLEGRQETQYF.

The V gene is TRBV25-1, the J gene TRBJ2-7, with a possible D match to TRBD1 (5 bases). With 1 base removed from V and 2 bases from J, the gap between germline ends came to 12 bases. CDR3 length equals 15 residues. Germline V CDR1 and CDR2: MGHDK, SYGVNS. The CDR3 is CASSEFEDTTYEQYF. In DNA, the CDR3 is TGTGCCAGCAGTGAATTCGAGGACACTACCTACGAGCAGTACTTC.

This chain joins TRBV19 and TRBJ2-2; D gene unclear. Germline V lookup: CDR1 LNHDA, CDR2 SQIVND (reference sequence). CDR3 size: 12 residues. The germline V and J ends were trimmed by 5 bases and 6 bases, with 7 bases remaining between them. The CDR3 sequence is CASSPEAGELFF. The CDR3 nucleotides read TGTGCCAGTAGTCCTGAGGCCGGGGAGCTGTTTTTT.